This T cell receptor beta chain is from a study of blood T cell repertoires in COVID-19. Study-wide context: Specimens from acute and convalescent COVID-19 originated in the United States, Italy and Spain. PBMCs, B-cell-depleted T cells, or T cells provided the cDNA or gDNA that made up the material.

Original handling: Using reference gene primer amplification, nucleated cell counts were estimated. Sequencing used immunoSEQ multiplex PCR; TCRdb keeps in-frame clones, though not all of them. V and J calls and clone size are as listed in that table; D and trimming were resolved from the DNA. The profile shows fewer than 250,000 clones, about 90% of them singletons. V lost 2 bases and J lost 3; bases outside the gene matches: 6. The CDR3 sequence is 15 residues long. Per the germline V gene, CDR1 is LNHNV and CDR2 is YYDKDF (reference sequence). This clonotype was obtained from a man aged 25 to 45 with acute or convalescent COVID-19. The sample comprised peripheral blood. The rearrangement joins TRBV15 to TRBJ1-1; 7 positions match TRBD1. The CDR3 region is CATSRPQGGDTEAFF. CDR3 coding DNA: TGTGCCACCAGCAGACCGCAGGGGGGTGACACTGAAGCTTTCTTT.